The clone carrying this T cell receptor (beta chain) was observed at least ten times. Its antigen remains unidentified. The data stem from a study of response to subunit inactivated influenza vaccine. The germline V gene has CDR1 SGHRS and CDR2 YFSETQ. V lost 4 bases to trimming and J lost 0 bases, with 7 bases between them. This CDR3 has 13 amino acids. Study results and caveats: Few new T cells, the authors suggested, are recruited by each seasonal influenza vaccination.

TCRdb independently ran MiXCR on the RT-PCR reads; one entry per CDR3 protein. The sample records more than 400,000 distinct CDR3 sequences, 10% to 11% being singletons. Specimen: PBMCs from blood, collected about 40 days after vaccination. The chain has TRBV5-1 and TRBJ2-5; D gene uncertain. This receptor was obtained from a man aged 45-65 years who received an inactivated influenza vaccine. In nucleotides, the CDR3 is TGCGCCAGCAGCGTCGGACACCAAGAGACCCAGTACTTC. Translation gives CASSVGHQETQYF. Full variable domain (outside the CDR3, taken from reference TRBV5-1 and TRBJ2-5): KAGVTQTPRYLIKTRGQQVTLSCSPISGHRSVSWYQQTPGQGLQFLFEYFSETQRNKGNFPGRFSGRQFSNSRSEMNVSTLELGDSALYLCASSVGHQETQYFGPGTRLLVL.